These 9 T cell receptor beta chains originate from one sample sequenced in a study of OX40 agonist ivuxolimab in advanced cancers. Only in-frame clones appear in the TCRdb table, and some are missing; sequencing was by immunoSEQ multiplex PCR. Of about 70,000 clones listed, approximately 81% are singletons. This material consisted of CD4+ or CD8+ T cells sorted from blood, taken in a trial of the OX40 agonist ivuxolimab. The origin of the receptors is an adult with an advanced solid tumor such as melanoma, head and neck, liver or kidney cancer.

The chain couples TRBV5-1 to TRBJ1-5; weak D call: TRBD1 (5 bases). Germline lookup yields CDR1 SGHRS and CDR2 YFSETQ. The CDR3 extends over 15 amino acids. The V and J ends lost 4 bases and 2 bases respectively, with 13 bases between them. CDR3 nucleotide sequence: TGCGCCAGCAGCGCCGTCGGAGGGGGCAATCAGCCCCAGCATTTT. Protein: CASSAVGGGNQPQHF.

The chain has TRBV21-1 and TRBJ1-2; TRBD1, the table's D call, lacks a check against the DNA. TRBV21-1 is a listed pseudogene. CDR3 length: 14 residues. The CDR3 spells CASSKSGINYGYTF. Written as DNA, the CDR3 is TGTGCCAGCAGCAAATCAGGGATTAACTATGGCTACACCTTC.

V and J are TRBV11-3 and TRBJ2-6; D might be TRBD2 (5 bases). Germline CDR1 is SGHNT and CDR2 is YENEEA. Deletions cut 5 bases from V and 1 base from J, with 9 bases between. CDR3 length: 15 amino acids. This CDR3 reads CASSLGKSGANVLTF. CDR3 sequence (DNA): TGTGCCAGCAGCCTCGGGAAATCTGGGGCCAACGTCCTGACTTTC.

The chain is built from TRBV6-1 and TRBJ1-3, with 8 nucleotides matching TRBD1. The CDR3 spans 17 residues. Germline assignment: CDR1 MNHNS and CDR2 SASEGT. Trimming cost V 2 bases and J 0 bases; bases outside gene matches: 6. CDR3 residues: CASSERGDRLSGNTIYF. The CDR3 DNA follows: TGTGCCAGCAGTGAAAGGGGGGACAGGCTCTCTGGAAACACCATATATTTT.

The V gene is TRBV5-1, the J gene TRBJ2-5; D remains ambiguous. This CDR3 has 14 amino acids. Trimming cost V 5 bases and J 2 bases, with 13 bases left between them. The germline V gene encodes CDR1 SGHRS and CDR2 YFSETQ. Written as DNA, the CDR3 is TGCGCCAGCAGAGTAGGATTTTCGCAAGAGACCCAGTACTTC. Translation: CASRVGFSQETQYF.

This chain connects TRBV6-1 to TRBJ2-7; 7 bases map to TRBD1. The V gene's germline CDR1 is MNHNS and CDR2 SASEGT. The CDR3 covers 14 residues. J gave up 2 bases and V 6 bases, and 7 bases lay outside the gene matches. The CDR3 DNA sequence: TGTGCCAGCAGAAGGGACAGCTTCCCCTACGAGCAGTACTTC. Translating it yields CASRRDSFPYEQYF.

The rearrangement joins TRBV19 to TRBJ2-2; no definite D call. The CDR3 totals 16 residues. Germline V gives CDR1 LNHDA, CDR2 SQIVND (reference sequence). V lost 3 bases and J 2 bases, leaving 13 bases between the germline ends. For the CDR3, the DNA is TGTGCCAGTAGTATCGGCGGCCACGTAAACACCGGGGAGCTGTTTTTT. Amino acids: CASSIGGHVNTGELFF.

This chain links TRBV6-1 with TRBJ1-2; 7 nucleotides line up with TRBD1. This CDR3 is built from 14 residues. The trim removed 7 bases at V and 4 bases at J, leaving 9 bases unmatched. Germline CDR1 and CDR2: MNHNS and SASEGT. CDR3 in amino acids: CASTRTGVGYGYTF. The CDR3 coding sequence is TGTGCCAGCACCAGGACAGGAGTCGGCTATGGCTACACCTTC.

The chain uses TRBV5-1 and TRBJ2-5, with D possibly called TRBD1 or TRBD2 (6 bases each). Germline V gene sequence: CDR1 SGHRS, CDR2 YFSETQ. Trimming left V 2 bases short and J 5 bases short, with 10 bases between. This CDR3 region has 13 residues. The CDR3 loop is CASSLRGPETQYF. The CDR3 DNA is TGCGCCAGCAGCTTACGGGGGCCTGAGACCCAGTACTTC.